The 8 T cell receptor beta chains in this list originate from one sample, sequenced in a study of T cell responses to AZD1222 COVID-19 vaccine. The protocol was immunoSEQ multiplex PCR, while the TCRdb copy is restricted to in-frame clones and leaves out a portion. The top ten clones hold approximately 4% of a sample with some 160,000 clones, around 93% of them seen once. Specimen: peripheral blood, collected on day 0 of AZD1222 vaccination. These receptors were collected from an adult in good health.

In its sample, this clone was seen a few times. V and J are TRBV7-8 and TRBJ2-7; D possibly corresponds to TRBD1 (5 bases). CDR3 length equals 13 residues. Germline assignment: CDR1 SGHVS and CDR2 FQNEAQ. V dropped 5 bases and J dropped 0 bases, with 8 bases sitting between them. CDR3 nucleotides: TGTGCCAGCAGCCCCGACAGCTCCTACGAGCAGTACTTC. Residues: CASSPDSSYEQYF.

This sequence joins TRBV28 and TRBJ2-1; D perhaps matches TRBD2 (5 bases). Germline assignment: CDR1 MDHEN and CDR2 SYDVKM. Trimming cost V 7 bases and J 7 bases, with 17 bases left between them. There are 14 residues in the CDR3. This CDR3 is CASKPLERKNEQFF. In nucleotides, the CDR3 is TGTGCCAGCAAACCCCTCGAGCGGAAAAATGAGCAGTTCTTC.

The CDR3 coding sequence is TGTGCCAGCAGCCTCCCGGGACAGGGCACAGATACGCAGTATTTT. This encodes CASSLPGQGTDTQYF. V usage is TRBV28 and J usage is TRBJ2-3, with 8 bases aligning to TRBD1. This CDR3 has 15 residues. V was pared by 6 bases and J by 1 base, with 6 bases of the junction left unmatched. Germline V gene lookup returns CDR1 MDHEN and CDR2 SYDVKM. Full variable domain (rest looked up from reference TRBV28 and TRBJ2-3): DVKVTQSSRYLVKRTGEKVFLECVQDMDHENMFWYRQDPGLGLRLIYFSYDVKMKEKGDIPEGYSVSREKKERFSLILESASTNQTSMYLCASSLPGQGTDTQYFGPGTRLTVL.

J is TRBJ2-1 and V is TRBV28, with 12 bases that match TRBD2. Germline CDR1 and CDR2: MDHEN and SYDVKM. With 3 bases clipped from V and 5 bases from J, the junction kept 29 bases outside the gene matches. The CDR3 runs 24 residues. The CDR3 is CASSLRDSRSFLPTSGGGDNEQFF. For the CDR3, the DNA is TGTGCCAGCAGTTTGAGGGATAGCCGATCTTTCTTACCGACTAGCGGGGGTGGGGACAATGAGCAGTTCTTC.

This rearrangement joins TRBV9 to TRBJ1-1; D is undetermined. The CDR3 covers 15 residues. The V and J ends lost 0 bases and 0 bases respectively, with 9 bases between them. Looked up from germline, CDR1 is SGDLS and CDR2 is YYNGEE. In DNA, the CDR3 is TGTGCCAGCAGCGTAGTAAACGATCTGAACACTGAAGCTTTCTTT. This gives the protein CASSVVNDLNTEAFF.

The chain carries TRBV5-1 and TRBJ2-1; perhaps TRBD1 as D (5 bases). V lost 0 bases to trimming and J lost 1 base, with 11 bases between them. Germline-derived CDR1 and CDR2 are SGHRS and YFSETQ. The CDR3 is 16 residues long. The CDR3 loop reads CASSLAGALSYNEQFF. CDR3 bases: TGCGCCAGCAGCTTGGCTGGGGCCCTATCCTACAATGAGCAGTTCTTC. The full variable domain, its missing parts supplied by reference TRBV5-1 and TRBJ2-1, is KAGVTQTPRYLIKTRGQQVTLSCSPISGHRSVSWYQQTPGQGLQFLFEYFSETQRNKGNFPGRFSGRQFSNSRSEMNVSTLELGDSALYLCASSLAGALSYNEQFFGPGTRLTVL.

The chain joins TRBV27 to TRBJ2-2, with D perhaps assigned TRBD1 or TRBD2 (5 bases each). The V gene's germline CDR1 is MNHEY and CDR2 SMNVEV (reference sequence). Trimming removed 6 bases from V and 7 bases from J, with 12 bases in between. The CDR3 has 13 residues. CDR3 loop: CASSGTLHGELFF. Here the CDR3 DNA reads TGTGCCAGCAGCGGGACCCTCCACGGGGAGCTGTTTTTT.

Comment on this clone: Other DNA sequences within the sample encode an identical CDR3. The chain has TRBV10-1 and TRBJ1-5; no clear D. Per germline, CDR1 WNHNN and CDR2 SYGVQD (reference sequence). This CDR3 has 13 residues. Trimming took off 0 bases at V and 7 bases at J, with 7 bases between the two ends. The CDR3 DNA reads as TGCGCCAGCAGTGAGTCTTTGGGGCAGCCCCAGCATTTT. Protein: CASSESLGQPQHF.